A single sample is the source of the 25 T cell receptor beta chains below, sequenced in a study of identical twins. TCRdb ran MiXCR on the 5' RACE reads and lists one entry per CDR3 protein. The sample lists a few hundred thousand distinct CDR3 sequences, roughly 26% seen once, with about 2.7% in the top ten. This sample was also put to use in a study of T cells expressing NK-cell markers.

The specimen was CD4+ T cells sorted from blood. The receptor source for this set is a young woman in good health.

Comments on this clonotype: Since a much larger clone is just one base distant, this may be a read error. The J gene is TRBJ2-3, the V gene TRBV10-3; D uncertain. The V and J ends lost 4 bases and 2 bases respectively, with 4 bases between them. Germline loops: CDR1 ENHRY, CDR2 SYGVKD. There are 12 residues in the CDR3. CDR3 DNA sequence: TGTGCCATCAGTGCGTTCACAGATACGCAGTATTTT. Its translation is CAISAFTDTQYF.

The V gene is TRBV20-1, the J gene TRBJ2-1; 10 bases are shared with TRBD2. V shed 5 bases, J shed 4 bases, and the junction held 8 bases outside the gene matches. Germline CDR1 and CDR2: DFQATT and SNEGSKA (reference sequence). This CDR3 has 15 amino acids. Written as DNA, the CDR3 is TGCAGTGCTGGAAATCTAGCGGGAGTATACAATGAGCAGTTCTTC. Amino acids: CSAGNLAGVYNEQFF.

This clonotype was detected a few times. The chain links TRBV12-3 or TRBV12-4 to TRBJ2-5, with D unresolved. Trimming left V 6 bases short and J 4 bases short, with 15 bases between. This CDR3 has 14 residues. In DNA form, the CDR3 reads TGTGCCAGCAGCCTGGACCCGTTGGGAGAGACCCAGTACTTC. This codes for CASSLDPLGETQYF.

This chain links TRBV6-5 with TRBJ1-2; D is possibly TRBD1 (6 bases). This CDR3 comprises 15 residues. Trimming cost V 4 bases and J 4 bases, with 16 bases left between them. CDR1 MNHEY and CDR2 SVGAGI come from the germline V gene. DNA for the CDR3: TGTGCCAGCAGTTGGTGGGAGGACAGTGTCTATGGCTACACCTTC. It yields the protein CASSWWEDSVYGYTF.

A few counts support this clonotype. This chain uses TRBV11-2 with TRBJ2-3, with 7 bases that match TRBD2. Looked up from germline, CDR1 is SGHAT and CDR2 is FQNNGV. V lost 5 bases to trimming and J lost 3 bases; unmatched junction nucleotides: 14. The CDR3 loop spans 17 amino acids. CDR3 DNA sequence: TGTGCCAGCAGCCGTACTAAAGGCGGGAGTATAACAGATACGCAGTATTTT. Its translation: CASSRTKGGSITDTQYF.

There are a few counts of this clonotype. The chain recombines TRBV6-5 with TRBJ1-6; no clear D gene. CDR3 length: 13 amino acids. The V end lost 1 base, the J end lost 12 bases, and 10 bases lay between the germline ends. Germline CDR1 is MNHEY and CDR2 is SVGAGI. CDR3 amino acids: CASSYLSQEPLHF. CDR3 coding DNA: TGTGCCAGCAGTTACTTGAGCCAGGAACCCCTCCACTTT.

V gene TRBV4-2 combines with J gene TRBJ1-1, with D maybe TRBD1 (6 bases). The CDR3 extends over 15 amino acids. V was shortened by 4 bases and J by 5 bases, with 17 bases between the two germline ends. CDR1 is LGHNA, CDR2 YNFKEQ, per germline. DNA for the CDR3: TGTGCCAGCAGCCCGTTCTCCGACAGGAGGACTGAAGCTTTCTTT. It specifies CASSPFSDRRTEAFF.

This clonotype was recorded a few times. The CDR3 nucleotides are TGTGCCAGCAGCTTAGGCAGGGTCCACGAGCAGTACTTC. It encodes CASSLGRVHEQYF. The J gene is TRBJ2-7, the V gene TRBV11-3, with a possible D match to TRBD1 (5 bases). V gave up 1 base and J gave up 5 bases, with 9 bases separating them. This CDR3 has 13 amino acids. CDR1 and CDR2 (germline): SGHNT, YENEEA.

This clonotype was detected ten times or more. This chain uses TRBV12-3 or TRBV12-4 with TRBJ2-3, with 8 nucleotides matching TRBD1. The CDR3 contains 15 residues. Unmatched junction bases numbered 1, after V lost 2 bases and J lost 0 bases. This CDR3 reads CASSLRQGSTDTQYF. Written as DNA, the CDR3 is TGTGCCAGCAGTTTAAGACAGGGGAGCACAGATACGCAGTATTTT.

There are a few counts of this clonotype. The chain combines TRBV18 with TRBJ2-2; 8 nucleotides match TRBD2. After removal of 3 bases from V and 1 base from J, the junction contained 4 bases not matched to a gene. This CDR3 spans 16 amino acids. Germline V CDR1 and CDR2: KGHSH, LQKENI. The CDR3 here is CASSPTGGMNTGELFF. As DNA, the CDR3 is TGTGCCAGCTCACCGACGGGGGGGATGAACACCGGGGAGCTGTTTTTT.

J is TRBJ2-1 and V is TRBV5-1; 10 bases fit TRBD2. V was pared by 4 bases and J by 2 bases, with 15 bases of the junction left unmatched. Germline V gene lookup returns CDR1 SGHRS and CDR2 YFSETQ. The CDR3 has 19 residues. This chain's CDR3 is CASSGRVIAGGPPYNEQFF. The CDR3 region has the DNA TGCGCCAGCAGCGGCAGGGTGATAGCGGGGGGCCCTCCCTACAATGAGCAGTTCTTC.

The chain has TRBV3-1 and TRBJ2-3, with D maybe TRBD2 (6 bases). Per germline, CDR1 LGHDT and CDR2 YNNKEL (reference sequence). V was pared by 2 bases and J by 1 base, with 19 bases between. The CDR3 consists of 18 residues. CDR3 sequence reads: CASSQNVPGLRGTDTQYF. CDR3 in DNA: TGTGCCAGCAGCCAAAATGTCCCGGGACTTAGAGGCACAGATACGCAGTATTTT.

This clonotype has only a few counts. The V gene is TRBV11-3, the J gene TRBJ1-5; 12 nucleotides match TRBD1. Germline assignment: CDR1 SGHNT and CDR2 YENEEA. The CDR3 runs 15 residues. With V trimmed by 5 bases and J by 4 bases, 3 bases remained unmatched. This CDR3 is CASSQGQGANQPQHF. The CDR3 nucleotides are TGTGCCAGCAGCCAGGGACAGGGGGCGAATCAGCCCCAGCATTTT.

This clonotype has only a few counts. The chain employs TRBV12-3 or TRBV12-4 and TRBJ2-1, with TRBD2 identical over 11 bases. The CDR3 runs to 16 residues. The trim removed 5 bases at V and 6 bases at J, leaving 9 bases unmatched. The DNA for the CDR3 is TGTGCCAGCAGTCCCCCTCTAGCGGGAGGCCCCAATGAGCAGTTCTTC. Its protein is CASSPPLAGGPNEQFF.

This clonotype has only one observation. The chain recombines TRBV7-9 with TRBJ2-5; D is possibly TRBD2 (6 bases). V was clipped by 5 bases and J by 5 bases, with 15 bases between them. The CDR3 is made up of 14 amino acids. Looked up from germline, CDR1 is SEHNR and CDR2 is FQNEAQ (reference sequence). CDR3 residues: CASSPQEEGETQYF. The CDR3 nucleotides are TGTGCCAGCAGCCCCCAGGAGGAGGGCGAGACCCAGTACTTC. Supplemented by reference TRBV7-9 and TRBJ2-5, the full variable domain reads DTGVSQNPRHKITKRGQNVTFRCDPISEHNRLYWYRQTLGQGPEFLTYFQNEAQLEKSRLLSDRFSAERPKGSFSTLEIQRTEQGDSAMYLCASSPQEEGETQYFGPGTRLLVL.

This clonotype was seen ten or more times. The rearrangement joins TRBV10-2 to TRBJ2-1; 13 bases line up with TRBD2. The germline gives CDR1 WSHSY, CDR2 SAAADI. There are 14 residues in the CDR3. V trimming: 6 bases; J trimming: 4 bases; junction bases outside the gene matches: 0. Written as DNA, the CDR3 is TGCGCCAGCAGACTAGCGGGGGGGTACAATGAGCAGTTCTTC. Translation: CASRLAGGYNEQFF.

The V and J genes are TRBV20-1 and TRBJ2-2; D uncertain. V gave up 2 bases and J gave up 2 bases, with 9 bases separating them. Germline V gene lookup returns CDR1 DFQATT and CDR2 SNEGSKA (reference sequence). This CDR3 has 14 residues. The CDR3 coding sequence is TGCAGTGCTAGAAAGACATTAAACACCGGGGAGCTGTTTTTT. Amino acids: CSARKTLNTGELFF.

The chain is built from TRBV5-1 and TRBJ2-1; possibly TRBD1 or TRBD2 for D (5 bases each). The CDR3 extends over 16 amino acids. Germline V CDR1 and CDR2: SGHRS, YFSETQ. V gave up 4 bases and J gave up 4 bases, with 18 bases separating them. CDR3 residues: CASSGTQGAVYNEQFF. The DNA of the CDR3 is TGCGCCAGCAGCGGTACGCAGGGAGCGGTTTACAATGAGCAGTTCTTC. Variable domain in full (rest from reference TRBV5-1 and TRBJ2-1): KAGVTQTPRYLIKTRGQQVTLSCSPISGHRSVSWYQQTPGQGLQFLFEYFSETQRNKGNFPGRFSGRQFSNSRSEMNVSTLELGDSALYLCASSGTQGAVYNEQFFGPGTRLTVL.

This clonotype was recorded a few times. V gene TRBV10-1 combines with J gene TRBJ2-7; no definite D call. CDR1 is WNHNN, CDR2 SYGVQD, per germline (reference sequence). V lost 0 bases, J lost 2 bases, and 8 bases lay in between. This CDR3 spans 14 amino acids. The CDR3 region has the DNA TGCGCCAGCAGTGAGTCCGCCAGGCCCTACGAGCAGTACTTC. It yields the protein CASSESARPYEQYF.

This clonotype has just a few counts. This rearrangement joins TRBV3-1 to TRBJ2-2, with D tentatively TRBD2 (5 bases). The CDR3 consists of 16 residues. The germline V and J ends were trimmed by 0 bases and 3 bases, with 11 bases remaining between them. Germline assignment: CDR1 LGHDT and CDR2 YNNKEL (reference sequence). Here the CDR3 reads CASSQDVTTHTGELFF. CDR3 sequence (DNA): TGTGCCAGCAGCCAAGACGTGACTACCCACACCGGGGAGCTGTTTTTT. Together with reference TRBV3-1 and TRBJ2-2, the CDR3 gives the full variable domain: DTAVSQTPKYLVTQMGNDKSIKCEQNLGHDTMYWYKQDSKKFLKIMFSYNNKELIINETVPNRFSPKSPDKAHLNLHINSLELGDSAVYFCASSQDVTTHTGELFFGEGSRLTVL.

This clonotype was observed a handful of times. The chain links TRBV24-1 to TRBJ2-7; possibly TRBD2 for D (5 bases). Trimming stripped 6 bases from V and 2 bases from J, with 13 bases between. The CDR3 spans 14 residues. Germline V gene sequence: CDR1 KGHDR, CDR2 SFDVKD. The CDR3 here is CATSSSGNPYEQYF. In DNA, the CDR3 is TGTGCCACCAGTTCAAGCGGAAACCCCTACGAGCAGTACTTC.

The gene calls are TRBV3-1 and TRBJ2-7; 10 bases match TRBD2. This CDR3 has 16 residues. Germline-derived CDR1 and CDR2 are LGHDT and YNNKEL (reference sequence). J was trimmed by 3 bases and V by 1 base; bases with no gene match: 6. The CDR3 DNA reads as TGTGCCAGCAGCCAAGGGCGAGCGGGGGGGCTCTACGAGCAGTACTTC. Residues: CASSQGRAGGLYEQYF.

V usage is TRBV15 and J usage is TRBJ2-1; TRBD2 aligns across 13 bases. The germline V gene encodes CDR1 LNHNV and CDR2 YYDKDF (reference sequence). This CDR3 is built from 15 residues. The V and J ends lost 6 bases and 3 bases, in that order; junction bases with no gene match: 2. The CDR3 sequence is CATRTSGGIYNEQFF. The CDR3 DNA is TGTGCCACCAGGACTAGCGGGGGGATCTACAATGAGCAGTTCTTC.

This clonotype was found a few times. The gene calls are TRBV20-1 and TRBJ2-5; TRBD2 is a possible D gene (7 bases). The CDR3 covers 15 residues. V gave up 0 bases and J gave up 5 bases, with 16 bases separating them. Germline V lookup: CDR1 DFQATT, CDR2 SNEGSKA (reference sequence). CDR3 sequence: CSARDWGGADETQYF. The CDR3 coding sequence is TGCAGTGCTAGAGATTGGGGGGGGGCCGATGAGACCCAGTACTTC.

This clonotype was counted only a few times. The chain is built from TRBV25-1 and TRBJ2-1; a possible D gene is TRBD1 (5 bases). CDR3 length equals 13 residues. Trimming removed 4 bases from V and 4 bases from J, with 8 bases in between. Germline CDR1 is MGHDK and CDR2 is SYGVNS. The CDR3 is CASSVAGYNEQFF. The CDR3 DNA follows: TGTGCCAGCAGTGTCGCAGGGTACAATGAGCAGTTCTTC. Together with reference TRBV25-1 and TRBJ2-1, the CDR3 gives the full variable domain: EADIYQTPRYLVIGTGKKITLECSQTMGHDKMYWYQQDPGMELHLIHYSYGVNSTEKGDLSSESTVSRIRTEHFPLTLESARPSHTSQYLCASSVAGYNEQFFGPGTRLTVL.